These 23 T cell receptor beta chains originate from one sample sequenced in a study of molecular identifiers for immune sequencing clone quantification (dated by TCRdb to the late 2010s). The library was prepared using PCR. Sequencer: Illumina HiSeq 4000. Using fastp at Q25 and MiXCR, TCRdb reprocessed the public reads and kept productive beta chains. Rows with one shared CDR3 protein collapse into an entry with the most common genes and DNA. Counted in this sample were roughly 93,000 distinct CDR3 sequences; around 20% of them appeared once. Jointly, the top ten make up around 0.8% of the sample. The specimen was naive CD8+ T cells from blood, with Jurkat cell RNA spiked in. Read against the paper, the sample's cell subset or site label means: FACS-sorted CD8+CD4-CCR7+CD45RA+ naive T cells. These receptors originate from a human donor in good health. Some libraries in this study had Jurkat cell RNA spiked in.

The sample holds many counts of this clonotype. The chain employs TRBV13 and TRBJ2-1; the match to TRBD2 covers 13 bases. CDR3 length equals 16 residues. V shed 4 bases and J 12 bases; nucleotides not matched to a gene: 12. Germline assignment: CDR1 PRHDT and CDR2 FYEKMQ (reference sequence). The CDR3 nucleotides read TGTGCCAGCAGCTCTAGGGGACTAGCGGGGTATGGCGTGCAGTTCTTC. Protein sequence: CASSSRGLAGYGVQFF.

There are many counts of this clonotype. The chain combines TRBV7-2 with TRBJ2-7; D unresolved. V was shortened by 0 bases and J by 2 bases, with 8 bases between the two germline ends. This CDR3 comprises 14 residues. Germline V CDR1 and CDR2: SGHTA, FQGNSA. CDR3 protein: CASSLAAATYEQYF. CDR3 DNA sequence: TGTGCCAGCAGCTTAGCTGCAGCCACCTACGAGCAGTACTTC.

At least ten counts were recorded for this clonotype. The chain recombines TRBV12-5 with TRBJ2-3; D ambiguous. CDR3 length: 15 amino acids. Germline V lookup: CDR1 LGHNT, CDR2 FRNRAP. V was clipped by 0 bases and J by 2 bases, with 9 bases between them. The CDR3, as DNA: TGTGCTAGTGGTTTGGTACGGGTACTCACAGATACGCAGTATTTT. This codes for CASGLVRVLTDTQYF.

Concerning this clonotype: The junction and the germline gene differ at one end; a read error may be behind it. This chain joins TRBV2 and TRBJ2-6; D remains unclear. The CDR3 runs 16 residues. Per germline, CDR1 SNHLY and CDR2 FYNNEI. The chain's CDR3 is CASGEATRSGANVLTF. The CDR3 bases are TGTGCCAGCGGTGAAGCCACCCGCTCTGGGGCCAACGTCCTGACTTTC.

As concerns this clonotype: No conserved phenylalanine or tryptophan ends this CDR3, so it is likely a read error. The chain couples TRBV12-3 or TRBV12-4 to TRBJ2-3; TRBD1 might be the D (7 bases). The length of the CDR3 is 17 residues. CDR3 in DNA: TGCGCCAGCAGTTTAAGTAGGAGGGGGCCGGTGGCAGATACGCAGTATCTT. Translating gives CASSLSRRGPVADTQYL.

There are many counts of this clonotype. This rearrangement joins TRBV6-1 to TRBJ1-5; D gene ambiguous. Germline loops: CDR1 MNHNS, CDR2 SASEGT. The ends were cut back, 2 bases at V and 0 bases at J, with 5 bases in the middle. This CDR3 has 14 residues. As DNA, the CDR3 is TGTGCCAGCAGTGAAAGCTATAGCAATCAGCCCCAGCATTTT. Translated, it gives CASSESYSNQPQHF.

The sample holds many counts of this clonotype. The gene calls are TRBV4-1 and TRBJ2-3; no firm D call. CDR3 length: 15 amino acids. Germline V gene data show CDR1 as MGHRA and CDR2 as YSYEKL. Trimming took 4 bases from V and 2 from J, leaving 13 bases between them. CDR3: CASSLLDLHTDTQYF. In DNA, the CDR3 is TGCGCCAGCAGCCTCCTCGACTTACACACAGATACGCAGTATTTT.

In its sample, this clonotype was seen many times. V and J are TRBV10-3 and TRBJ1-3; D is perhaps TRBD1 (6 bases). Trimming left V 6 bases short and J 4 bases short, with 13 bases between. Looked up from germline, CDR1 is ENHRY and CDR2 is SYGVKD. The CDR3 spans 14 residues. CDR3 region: CAIRKPGQGNTIYF. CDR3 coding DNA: TGTGCCATCAGGAAGCCGGGACAAGGAAACACCATATATTTT.

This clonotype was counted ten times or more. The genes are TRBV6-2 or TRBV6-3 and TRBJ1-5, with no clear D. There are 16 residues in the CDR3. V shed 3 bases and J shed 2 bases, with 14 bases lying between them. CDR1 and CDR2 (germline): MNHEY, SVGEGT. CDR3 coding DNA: TGTGCCAGCAGTTATGAAACGCCGGCGGGCAATCAGCCCCAGCATTTT. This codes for CASSYETPAGNQPQHF.

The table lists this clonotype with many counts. DNA for the CDR3: TGCGCCAGCAGCCCGGAGGGGGCCCTCCCCCTCACAGATACGCAGTATTTT. It is translated as CASSPEGALPLTDTQYF. The chain combines TRBV5-1 with TRBJ2-3; possible D gene TRBD1, 7 bases. Germline V gene sequence: CDR1 SGHRS, CDR2 YFSETQ. Trimming left V 4 bases short and J 2 bases short, with 20 bases between. The CDR3 runs 17 residues.

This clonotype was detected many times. The CDR3 here is CASSVGTGVRPLHF. In DNA, the CDR3 is TGTGCCAGCAGCGTAGGGACAGGGGTGCGTCCCCTCCACTTT. This chain connects TRBV9 to TRBJ1-6, with 9 bases that match TRBD1. CDR3 length: 14 amino acids. CDR1 SGDLS and CDR2 YYNGEE come from the germline V gene. The J segment lost 13 bases and the V segment lost 0 bases, leaving 5 bases of the junction unmatched. Variable domain in full (rest from reference TRBV9 and TRBJ1-6): DSGVTQTPKHLITATGQRVTLRCSPRSGDLSVYWYQQSLDQGLQFLIQYYNGEERAKGNILERFSAQQFPDLHSELNLSSLELGDSALYFCASSVGTGVRPLHFGNGTRLTVT.

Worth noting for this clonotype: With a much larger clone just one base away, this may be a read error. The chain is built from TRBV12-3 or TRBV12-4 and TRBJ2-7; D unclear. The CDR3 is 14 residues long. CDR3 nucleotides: TGTGCCGGCAGTTTTAATTCGGGCTCCTACGAGCAGTACTTC. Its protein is CAGSFNSGSYEQYF.

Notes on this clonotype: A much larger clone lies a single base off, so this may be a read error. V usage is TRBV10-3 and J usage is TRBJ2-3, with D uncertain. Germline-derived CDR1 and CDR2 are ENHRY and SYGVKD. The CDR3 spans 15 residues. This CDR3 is CANSESYFGADTQYF. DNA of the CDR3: TGTGCCAACAGTGAGTCGTATTTCGGCGCAGATACGCAGTATTTT.

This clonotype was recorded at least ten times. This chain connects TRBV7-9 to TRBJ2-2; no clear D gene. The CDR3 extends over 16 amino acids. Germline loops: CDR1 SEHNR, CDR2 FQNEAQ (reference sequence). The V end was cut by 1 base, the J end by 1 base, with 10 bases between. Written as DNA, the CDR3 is TGTGCCAGCAGCTTAGATGAGACAAAGAACACCGGGGAGCTGTTTTTT. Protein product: CASSLDETKNTGELFF.

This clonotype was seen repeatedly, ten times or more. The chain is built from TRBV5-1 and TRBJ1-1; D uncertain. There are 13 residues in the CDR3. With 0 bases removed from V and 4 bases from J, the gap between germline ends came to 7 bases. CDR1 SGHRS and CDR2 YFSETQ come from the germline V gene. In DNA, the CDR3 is TGCGCCAGCAGCTTGGATTTTAGCACTGAAGCTTTCTTT. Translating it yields CASSLDFSTEAFF.

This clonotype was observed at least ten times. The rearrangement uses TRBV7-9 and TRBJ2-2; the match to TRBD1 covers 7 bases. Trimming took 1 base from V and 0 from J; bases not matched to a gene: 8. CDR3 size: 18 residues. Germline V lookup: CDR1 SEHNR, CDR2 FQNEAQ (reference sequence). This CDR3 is CASSLVGRDSPNTGELFF. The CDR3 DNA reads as TGTGCCAGCAGCTTAGTCGGCCGGGACAGCCCGAACACCGGGGAGCTGTTTTTT.

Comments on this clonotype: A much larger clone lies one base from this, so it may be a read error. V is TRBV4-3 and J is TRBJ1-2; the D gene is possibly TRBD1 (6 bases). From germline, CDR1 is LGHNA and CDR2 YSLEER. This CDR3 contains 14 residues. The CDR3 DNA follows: TGCGCCAGCAGCCAAGACAGGGGCGGCAGTGGCCACACCTTC. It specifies CASSQDRGGSGHTF.

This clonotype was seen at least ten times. The DNA for the CDR3 is TGCAGCGTTGGACCAGCGGGAGAGTACGAGCAGTACTTC. Protein product: CSVGPAGEYEQYF. This chain connects TRBV29-1 to TRBJ2-7; TRBD2 matches 8 bases. CDR3 length equals 13 residues. Per the germline V gene, CDR1 is SQVTM and CDR2 is ANQGSEA. V lost 4 bases to trimming and J lost 4 bases; unmatched junction nucleotides: 6.

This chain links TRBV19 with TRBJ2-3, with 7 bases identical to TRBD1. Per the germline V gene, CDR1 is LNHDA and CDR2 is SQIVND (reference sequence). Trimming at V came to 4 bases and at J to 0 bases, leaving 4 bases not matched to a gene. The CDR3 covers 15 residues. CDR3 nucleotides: TGTGCCAGTAGTACGGGACAGCATAGCACAGATACGCAGTATTTT. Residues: CASSTGQHSTDTQYF.

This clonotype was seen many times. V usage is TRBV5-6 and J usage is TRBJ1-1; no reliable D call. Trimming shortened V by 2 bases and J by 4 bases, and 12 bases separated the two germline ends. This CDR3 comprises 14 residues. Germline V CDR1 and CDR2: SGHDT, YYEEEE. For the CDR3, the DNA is TGTGCCAGCAGCTTAAGTCACAGTGGCACTGAAGCTTTCTTT. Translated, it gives CASSLSHSGTEAFF.

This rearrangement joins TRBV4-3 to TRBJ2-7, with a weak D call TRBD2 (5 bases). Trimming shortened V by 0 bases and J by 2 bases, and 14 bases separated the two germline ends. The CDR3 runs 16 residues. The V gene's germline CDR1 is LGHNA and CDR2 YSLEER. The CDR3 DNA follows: TGCGCCAGCAGCCAAGAATCGACCGGGAACCCCTACGAGCAGTACTTC. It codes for CASSQESTGNPYEQYF.

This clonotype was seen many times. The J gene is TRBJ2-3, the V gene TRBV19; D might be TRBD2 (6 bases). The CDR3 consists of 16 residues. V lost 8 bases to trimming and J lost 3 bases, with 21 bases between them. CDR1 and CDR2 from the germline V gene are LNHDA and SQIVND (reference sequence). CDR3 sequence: CASRDLGGVRTDTQYF. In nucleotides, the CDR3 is TGTGCCAGTCGGGATCTTGGCGGGGTTCGGACAGATACGCAGTATTTT.

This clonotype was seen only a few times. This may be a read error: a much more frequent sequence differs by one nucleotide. The CDR3 loop reads CASSWSQYDTMYF. The DNA of the CDR3 is TGTGCCAGCAGTTGGTCCCAGTACGACACCATGTATTTT. The rearrangement links TRBV28 to TRBJ1-3; D remains unclear. The CDR3 has 13 amino acids. CDR1 and CDR2 (germline): MDHEN, SYDVKM.